This T cell receptor (beta chain) was recovered during a study of cytomegalovirus exposure and HLA in healthy donors. As to this clone: Its antigen is not known.

The study's findings and limits: TCR beta chains numbering 164 were designated cytomegalovirus-associated.

Primers for the PCR totalled 60 Vbeta and 13 Jbeta. Produced via immunoSEQ multiplex PCR; TCRdb's table is partial and in-frame only. The sample includes fewer than 200,000 clones, approximately 80% of them seen just once. In nominal health when sampled, donors likely had unrecorded immune exposures nonetheless. V lost 1 base, J lost 5 bases, and 8 bases stayed unmatched. The V gene's germline CDR1 is SGHRS and CDR2 YFSETQ. The CDR3 contains 16 residues. V gene TRBV5-1 combines with J gene TRBJ2-1, with 8 positions matching TRBD2. This clonotype was obtained from a girl aged 2-10 years in good health and CMV-seropositive. Material: PBMCs. CDR3 DNA: TGCGCCAGCAGCTTGAACCCAGCGGGAGTAAACAATGAGCAGTTCTTC. Translation gives CASSLNPAGVNNEQFF.